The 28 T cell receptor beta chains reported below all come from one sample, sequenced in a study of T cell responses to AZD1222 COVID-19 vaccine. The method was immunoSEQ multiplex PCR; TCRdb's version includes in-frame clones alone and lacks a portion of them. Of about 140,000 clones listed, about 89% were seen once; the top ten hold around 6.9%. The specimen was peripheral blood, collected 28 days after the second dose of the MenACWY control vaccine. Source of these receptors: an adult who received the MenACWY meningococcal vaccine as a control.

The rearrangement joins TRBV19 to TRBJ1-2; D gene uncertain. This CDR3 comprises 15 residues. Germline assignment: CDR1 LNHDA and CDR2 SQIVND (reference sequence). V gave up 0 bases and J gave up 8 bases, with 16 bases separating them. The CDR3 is CASSIDGTWAGGYTF. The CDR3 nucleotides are TGTGCCAGTAGTATAGATGGAACCTGGGCCGGAGGCTACACCTTC.

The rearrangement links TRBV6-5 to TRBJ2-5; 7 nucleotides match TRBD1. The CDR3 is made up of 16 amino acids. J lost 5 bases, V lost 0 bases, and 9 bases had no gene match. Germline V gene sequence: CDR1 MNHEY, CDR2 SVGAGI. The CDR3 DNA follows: TGTGCCAGCAGTTACTCGAGACAGGGCCGAGGGGAGACCCAGTACTTC. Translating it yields CASSYSRQGRGETQYF.

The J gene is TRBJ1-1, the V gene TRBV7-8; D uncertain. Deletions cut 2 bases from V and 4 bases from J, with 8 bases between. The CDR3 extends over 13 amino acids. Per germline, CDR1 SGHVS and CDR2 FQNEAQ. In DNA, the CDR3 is TGTGCCAGCAGCTTATCGGGAGGCACTGAAGCTTTCTTT. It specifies CASSLSGGTEAFF.

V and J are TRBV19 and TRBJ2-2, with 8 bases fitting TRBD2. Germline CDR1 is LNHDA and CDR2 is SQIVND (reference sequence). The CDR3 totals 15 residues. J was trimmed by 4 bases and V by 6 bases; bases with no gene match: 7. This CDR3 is CASSTGTSFTGELFF. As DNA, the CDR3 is TGTGCCAGTAGCACCGGGACTAGTTTCACCGGGGAGCTGTTTTTT.

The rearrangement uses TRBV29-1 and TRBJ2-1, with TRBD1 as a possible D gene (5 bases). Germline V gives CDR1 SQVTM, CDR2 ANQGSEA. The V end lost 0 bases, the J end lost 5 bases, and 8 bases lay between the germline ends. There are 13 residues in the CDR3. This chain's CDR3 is CSVEEAGNNEQFF. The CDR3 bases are TGCAGCGTTGAAGAAGCAGGGAACAATGAGCAGTTCTTC.

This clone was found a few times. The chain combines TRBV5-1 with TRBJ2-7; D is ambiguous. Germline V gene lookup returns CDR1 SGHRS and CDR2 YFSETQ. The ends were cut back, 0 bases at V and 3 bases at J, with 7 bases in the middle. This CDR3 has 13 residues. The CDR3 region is CASSLDIHYEQYF. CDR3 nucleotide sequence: TGCGCCAGCAGCTTGGACATACACTACGAGCAGTACTTC.

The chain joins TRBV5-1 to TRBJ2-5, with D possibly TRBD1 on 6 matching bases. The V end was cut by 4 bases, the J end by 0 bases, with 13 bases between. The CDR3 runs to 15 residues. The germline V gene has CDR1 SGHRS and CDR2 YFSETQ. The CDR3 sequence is CASSPGQLYQETQYF. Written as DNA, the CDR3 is TGCGCCAGCAGCCCCGGACAGCTGTACCAAGAGACCCAGTACTTC.

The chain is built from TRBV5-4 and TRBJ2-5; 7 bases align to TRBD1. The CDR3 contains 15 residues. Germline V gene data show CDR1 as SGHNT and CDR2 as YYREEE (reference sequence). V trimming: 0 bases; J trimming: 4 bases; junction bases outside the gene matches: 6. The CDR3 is CASSLGQGIRETQYF. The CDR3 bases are TGTGCCAGCAGCTTGGGACAGGGTATTCGAGAGACCCAGTACTTC.

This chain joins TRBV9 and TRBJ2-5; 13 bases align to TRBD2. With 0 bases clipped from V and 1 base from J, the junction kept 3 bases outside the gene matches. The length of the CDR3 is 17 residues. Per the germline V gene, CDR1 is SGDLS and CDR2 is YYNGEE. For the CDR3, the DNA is TGTGCCAGCAGCGTAGGGACTAGCGGGGGCCTCCAAGAGACCCAGTACTTC. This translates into CASSVGTSGGLQETQYF.

CDR3 DNA sequence: TGTGCCAGCAGCTTAGGTAGATTGAACACCGGGGAGCTGTTTTTT. It specifies CASSLGRLNTGELFF. The rearrangement uses TRBV7-2 and TRBJ2-2; D gene uncertain. Per germline, CDR1 SGHTA and CDR2 FQGNSA. V lost 1 base and J 1 base, leaving 7 bases between the germline ends. The CDR3 loop spans 15 amino acids.

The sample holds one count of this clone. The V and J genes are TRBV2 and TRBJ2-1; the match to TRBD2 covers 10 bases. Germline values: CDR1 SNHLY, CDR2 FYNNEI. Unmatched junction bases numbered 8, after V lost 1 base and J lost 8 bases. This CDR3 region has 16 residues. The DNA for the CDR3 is TGTGCCAGCAGTGAAGAGCGGGGGGGCTTTGTGGATGAGCAGTTCTTC. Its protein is CASSEERGGFVDEQFF.

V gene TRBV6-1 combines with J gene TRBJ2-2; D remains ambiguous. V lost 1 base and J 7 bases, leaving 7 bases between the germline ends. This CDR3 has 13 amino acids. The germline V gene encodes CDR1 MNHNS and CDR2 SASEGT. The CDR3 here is CASSEVTHGELFF. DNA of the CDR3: TGTGCCAGCAGTGAAGTAACTCACGGGGAGCTGTTTTTT.

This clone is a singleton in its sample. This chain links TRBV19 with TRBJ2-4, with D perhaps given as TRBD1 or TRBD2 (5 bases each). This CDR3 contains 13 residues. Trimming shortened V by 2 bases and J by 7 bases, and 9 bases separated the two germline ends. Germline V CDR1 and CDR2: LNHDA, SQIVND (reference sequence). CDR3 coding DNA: TGTGCCAGTAGTATAAGCAGGGACAACATTCAGTACTTC. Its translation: CASSISRDNIQYF.

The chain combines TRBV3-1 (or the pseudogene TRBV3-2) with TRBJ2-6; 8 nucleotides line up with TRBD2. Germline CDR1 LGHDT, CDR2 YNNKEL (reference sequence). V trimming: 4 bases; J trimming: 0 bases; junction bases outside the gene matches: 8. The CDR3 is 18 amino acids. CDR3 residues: CASSPWVAGLSGANVLTF. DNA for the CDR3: TGTGCCAGCAGCCCGTGGGTAGCGGGGCTCTCTGGGGCCAACGTCCTGACTTTC.

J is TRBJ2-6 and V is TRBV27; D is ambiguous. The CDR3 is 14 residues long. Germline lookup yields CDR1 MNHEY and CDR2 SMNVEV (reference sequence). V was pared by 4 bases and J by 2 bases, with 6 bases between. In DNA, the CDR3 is TGTGCCAGCAGTTCAACCACTGGGGCCAACGTCCTGACTTTC. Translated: CASSSTTGANVLTF. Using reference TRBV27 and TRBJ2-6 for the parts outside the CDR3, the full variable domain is EAQVTQNPRYLITVTGKKLTVTCSQNMNHEYMSWYRQDPGLGLRQIYYSMNVEVTDKGDVPEGYKVSRKEKRNFPLILESPSPNQTSLYFCASSSTTGANVLTFGAGSRLTVL.

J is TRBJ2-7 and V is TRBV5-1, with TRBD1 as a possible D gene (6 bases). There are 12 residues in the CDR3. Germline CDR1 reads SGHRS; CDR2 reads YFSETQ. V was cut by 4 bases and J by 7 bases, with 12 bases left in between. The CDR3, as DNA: TGCGCCAGCAGCCGGGGAACAGGGGAGCAGTACTTC. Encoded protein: CASSRGTGEQYF.

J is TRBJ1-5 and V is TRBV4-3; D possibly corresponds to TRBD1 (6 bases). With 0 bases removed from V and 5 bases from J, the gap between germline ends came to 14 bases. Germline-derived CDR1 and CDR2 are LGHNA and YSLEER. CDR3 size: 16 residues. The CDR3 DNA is TGCGCCAGCAGCCAAGATCTGATGGGGGGCTATCAGCCCCAGCATTTT. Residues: CASSQDLMGGYQPQHF.

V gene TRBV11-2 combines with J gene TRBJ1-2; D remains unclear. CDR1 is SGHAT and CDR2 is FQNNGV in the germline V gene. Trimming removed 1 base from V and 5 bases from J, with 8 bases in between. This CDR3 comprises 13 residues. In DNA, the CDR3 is TGTGCCAGCAGCTTAGGGGATAGGTATGGCTACACCTTC. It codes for CASSLGDRYGYTF.

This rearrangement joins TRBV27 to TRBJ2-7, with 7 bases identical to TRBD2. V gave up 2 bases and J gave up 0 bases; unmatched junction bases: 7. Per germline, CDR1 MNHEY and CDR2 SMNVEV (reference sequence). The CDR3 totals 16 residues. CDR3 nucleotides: TGTGCCAGCAGTTTACTGGGGGGAGGGCTCTCCTACGAGCAGTACTTC. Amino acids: CASSLLGGGLSYEQYF.

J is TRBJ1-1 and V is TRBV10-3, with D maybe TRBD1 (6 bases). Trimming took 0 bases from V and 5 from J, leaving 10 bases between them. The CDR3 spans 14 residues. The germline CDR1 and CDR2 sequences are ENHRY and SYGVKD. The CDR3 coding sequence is TGTGCCATCAGTGAGTCAGGGGGGGCAACTGAAGCTTTCTTT. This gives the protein CAISESGGATEAFF.

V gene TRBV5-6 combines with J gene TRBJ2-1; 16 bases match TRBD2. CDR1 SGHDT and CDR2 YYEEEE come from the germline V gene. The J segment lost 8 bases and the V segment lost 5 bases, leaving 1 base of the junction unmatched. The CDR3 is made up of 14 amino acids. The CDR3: CASRGTSGRDEQFF. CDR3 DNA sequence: TGTGCCAGCAGGGGGACTAGCGGGAGGGATGAGCAGTTCTTC.

The CDR3 loop is CASSRTENTEAFF. The CDR3 nucleotides are TGTGCCAGCAGTAGAACAGAGAACACTGAAGCTTTCTTT. V gene TRBV6-5 combines with J gene TRBJ1-1; D uncertain. V was pared by 5 bases and J by 1 base, with 8 bases between. CDR1 and CDR2 (germline): MNHEY, SVGAGI. The CDR3 has 13 residues.

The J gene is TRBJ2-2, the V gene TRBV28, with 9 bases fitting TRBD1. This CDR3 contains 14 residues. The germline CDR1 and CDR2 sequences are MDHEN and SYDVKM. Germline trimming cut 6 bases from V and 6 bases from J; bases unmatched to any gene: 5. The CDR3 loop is CASRGTGRAGELFF. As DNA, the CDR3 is TGTGCCAGCAGAGGGACAGGGCGAGCCGGGGAGCTGTTTTTT.

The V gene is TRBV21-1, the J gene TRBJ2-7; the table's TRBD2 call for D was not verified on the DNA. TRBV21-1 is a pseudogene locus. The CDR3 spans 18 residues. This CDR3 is CASSTSWTIRGRRGEQYF. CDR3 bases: TGTGCCAGCAGCACATCTTGGACTATAAGGGGAAGGCGAGGCGAGCAGTACTTC.

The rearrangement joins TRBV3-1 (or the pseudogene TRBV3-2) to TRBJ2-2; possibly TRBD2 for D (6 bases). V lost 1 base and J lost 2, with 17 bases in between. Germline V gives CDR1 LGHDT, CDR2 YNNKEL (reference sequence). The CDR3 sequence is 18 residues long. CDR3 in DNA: TGTGCCAGCAGCCAAGTGTATCCCGGCGGGACCAACACCGGGGAGCTGTTTTTT. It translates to CASSQVYPGGTNTGELFF.

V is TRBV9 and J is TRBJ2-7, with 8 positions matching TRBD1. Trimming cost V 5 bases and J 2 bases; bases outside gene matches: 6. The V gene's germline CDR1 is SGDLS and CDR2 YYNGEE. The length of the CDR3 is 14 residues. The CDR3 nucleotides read TGTGCCAGCAGTCCGGGACAGGCCGCCTACGAGCAGTACTTC. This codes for CASSPGQAAYEQYF.

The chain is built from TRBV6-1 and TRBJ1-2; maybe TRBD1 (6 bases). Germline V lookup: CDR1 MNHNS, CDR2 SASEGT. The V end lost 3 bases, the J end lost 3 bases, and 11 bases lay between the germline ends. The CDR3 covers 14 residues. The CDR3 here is CASSETGGDYGYTF. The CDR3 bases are TGTGCCAGCAGTGAGACGGGGGGCGACTATGGCTACACCTTC.

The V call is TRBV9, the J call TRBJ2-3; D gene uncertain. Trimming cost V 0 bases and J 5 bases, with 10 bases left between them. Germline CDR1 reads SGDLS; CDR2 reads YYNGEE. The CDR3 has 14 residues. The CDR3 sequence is CASSVGGPKDTQYF. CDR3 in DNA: TGTGCCAGCAGCGTAGGTGGGCCCAAAGATACGCAGTATTTT.